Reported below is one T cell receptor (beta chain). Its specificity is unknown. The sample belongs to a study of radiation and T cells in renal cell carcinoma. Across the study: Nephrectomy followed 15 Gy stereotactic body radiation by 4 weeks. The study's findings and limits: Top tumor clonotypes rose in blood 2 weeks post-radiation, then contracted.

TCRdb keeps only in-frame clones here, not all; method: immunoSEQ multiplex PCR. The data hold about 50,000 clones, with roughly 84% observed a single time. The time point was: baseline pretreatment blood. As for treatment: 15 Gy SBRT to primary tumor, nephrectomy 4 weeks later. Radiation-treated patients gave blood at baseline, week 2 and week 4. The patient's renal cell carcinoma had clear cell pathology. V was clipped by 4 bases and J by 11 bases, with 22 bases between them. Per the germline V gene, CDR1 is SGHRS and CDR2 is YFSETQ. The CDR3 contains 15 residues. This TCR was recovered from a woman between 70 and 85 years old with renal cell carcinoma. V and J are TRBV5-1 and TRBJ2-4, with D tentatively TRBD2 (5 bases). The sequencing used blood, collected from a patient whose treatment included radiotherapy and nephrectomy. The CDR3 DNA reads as TGCGCCAGCAGCCTAGGACTGATGGGTGATAGAGTTCAGTACTTC. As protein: CASSLGLMGDRVQYF.